The clone carrying this T cell receptor (beta chain) turned up a few times. These data come from a study of blood T cells in healthy people across ages. Through a sample-barcoded 5' primer and a J-beta primer mix, a second PCR was run for roughly 7 to 12 cycles. Each cDNA molecule carried a tag from a template-switch adaptor that contained 12 random nucleotides. TCRdb analysed the 5' RACE reads with MiXCR anew, one entry per CDR3 protein. Among around 1,600,000 distinct CDR3 sequences listed, approximately 39% were seen once. The germline CDR1 and CDR2 sequences are SQVTM and ANQGSEA. The CDR3 has 15 residues. With 0 bases removed from V and 2 bases from J, the gap between germline ends came to 14 bases.

The specimen sequenced was blood. V is TRBV29-1 and J is TRBJ2-7; no clear D gene. This TCR was sampled from a young woman in good health. The CDR3 DNA reads TGCAGCGTTGAAGATTGGGCAGGCAGCGCCTACGAGCAGTACTTC. This encodes CSVEDWAGSAYEQYF.